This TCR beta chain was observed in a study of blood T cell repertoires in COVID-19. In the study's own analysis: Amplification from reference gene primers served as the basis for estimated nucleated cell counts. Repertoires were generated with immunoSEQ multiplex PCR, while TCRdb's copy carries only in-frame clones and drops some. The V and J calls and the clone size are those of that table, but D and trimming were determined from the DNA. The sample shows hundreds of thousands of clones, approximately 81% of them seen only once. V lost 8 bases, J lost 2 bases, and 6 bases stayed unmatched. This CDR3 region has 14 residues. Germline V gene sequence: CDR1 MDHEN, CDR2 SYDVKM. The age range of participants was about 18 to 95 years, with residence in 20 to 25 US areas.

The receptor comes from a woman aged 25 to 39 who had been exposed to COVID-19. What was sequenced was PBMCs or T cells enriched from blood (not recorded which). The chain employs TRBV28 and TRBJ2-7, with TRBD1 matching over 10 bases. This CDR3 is CASFPGTGAYEQYF. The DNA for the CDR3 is TGTGCCAGCTTTCCCGGGACAGGGGCCTACGAGCAGTACTTC.